This TCR beta chain was found in a study of T cell responses to AZD1222 COVID-19 vaccine (dated by TCRdb to 2020 to 2023). Context from the whole study: A total of under 250 trial participants underwent TCR sequencing, of whom 207 had received two doses of AZD1222 and roughly 26 had received two doses of the MenACWY control vaccine. Trial participants were enrolled by age into 18-55, 56-69 and 70-plus year subgroups, with roughly 160, 29 and 62 TCR-sequenced participants respectively.

Study-level results and caveats: Conclusions about previously exposed vaccinees are limited because only 6 or 7 AZD1222 recipients were SARS-CoV-2 seropositive at baseline. In the small 56-69-year group, the increase in depth fell short of significance, most likely because of low power. Reportedly, close to half of the unique spike-specific TCRs recognized epitopes lying outside the regions that are mutated in the B.1.351 and B.1.1.7 variants. The vaccine-associated CD4 TCRs covered the entire spike protein, and the dominant responses fell in regions 160-218 and 743-854. Participants were mostly white British, with more females than males. The authors suggested clonal diversity may have been underestimated. Spike-specific TCR breadth and depth rose significantly after two AZD1222 doses compared with day 0 and with MenACWY recipients. Because no samples from the day 14 peak response were available, repertoires could be characterized only after the peak T cell response.

The CDR3 regions of human TCRbeta chains were analyzed by immunosequencing. The authors processed their data as follows. Repertoire TCRs were checked for matches against a reference library of SARS-CoV-2-specific TCRs that had been generated using the MIRA antigen-specificity platform. Breadth meant the fraction of unique TCRs that were SARS-CoV-2-associated, whereas depth meant the fraction of total T cells that were SARS-CoV-2-associated. Using the MIRA data, each spike-specific TCR was assigned both to the spike region to which the TCR was reactive and to a CD4 or CD8 class. Log10-transformed breadth and depth values were compared by one-way ANOVA with Sidak's multiple comparisons tests. TCRdb limited this immuneACCESS table to in-frame rearrangements with V and J called. A share of clones is missing; checked studies link under half to unresolved V genes, and the rest is unexplained. Clone size and the V and J calls come from that table; the DNA yielded D and trimming. For this sample there are about 150,000 clones; roughly 90% appear just once. The ten largest clones represent 3% to 3.5% of the sample.

Reading the label with the study, this specimen's time point is: about 28 days (+/-7) after the second vaccine dose. Because spike-specific TCR depth and breadth did not differ between the two schedules, AZD1222 recipients who got a second dose at roughly 4 weeks were pooled with those who got a second dose at roughly 12 weeks. Vaccinee samples were obtained from the UK trials COV001 and COV002, which included a single-blind randomized controlled phase 2/3 trial of AZD1222 (ChAdOx1 nCoV-19) in healthy adults. For TCRbeta chain sequencing, PBMC samples were collected from trial participants at day 0 and at day 28 after the second dose. The CDR3 goes from the cysteine to the phenylalanine over 12 residues. The sequence is cut down to CDR3 DNA, 36 bases in frame from base 1. The junction carries 17 bases between V and J, which are trimmed by 5 bases and 10 bases respectively. Via the germline V gene (reference sequence), CDR1 is GTSNPN and CDR2 SVGIG.

Details on this clone: Its antigen specificity is not known. No much larger clonotype is one base removed from it; base qualities were not supplied.

The rearrangement joined TRBV30 to TRBJ1-1, with the D gene too uncertain to name. The specimen was peripheral blood, collected 28 days after the second AZD1222 dose. The clonotype comes from an adult who received the AZD1222 COVID-19 vaccine. The DNA sequence follows: TGTGCCTGGGGGGTCTATACGGCCGGAGCTTTCTTT. Its translation is CAWGVYTAGAFF.